The rows below give T cell receptor beta chains drawn from one sample of a study of T-cell reconstitution after alpha-beta-depleted transplantation in children. TCRdb called the PCR reads again in MiXCR, with one record for every CDR3 protein. The repertoire holds fewer than 550,000 distinct CDR3 sequences, with about an eighth as singletons. Specimen: PBMCs, mostly from graft donor cells, collected 180 days after TCRalphabeta/CD19-depleted stem cell transplant. The receptors were gathered from a female patient aged 2-9 years who had a stem cell transplant for aplastic anemia, so the T cells may come from the graft donor. Both conserved end residues are part of each CDR3. D genes are given only for firm matches. The size entry is marked missing in some rows and otherwise reads once, few, many or a size class.

d_gene: NA; v_gene: TRBV18; j_gene: TRBJ2-7; abundance: NA; CDR3aa: CASSPRQNYKQYF; CDR3nt: TGTGCCAGCTCACCACGCCAGAACTACAAGCAGTACTTC
d_gene: TRBD1; v_gene: TRBV18; j_gene: TRBJ1-5; abundance: NA; CDR3aa: CASSPYRTGVGRNQPQHF; CDR3nt: TGTGCCAGCTCACCGTACCGGACAGGGGTCGGACGGAATCAGCCCCAGCATTTT
d_gene: NA; v_gene: TRBV4-3; j_gene: TRBJ2-3; abundance: NA; CDR3aa: CASSQEQGLADTQYF; CDR3nt: TGCGCCAGCAGCCAAGAACAGGGTTTGGCAGATACGCAGTATTTT
d_gene: TRBD1; v_gene: TRBV6-1; j_gene: TRBJ2-6; abundance: many; CDR3aa: CASSLGQGYSGANVLTF; CDR3nt: TGTGCCAGCAGCCTCGGACAGGGATACTCTGGGGCCAACGTCCTGACTTTC
d_gene: TRBD2; v_gene: TRBV6-5; j_gene: TRBJ2-1; abundance: few; CDR3aa: CASSYFGTSGPREQFF; CDR3nt: TGTGCCAGCAGTTACTTTGGGACTAGCGGCCCCAGGGAGCAGTTCTTC
d_gene: NA; v_gene: TRBV18; j_gene: TRBJ1-2; abundance: NA; CDR3aa: CASSPLPQAGNYGYTF; CDR3nt: TGTGCCAGCTCACCACTCCCACAGGCCGGCAACTATGGCTACACCTTC
d_gene: TRBD2; v_gene: TRBV12-3/TRBV12-4; j_gene: TRBJ2-3; abundance: NA; CDR3aa: CASSLLAGAPTDTQYF; CDR3nt: TGTGCCAGCAGTTTATTGGCGGGAGCTCCCACAGATACGCAGTATTTT
d_gene: NA; v_gene: TRBV7-3; j_gene: TRBJ2-1; abundance: few; CDR3aa: CASSLGPPGRNEQFF; CDR3nt: TGTGCCAGCAGCTTGGGACCGCCGGGGCGCAATGAGCAGTTCTTC
d_gene: NA; v_gene: TRBV14; j_gene: TRBJ2-3; abundance: NA; CDR3aa: CASSPRRFSTDTQYF; CDR3nt: TGTGCCAGCAGCCCGCGGCGATTTAGCACAGATACGCAGTATTTT
d_gene: NA; v_gene: TRBV6-1; j_gene: TRBJ2-5; abundance: NA; CDR3aa: CASSLTTNQETQYF; CDR3nt: TGTGCCAGCAGCTTGACGACAAATCAAGAGACCCAGTACTTC
d_gene: NA; v_gene: TRBV7-2; j_gene: TRBJ2-3; abundance: few; CDR3aa: CASSLTRVPDTQYF; CDR3nt: TGTGCCAGCAGCTTAACTAGGGTCCCAGATACGCAGTATTTT
d_gene: NA; v_gene: TRBV5-1; j_gene: TRBJ1-2; abundance: many; CDR3aa: CASSLVGPGDGYTF; CDR3nt: TGCGCCAGCAGCTTGGTTGGGCCAGGGGATGGCTACACCTTC
d_gene: TRBD2; v_gene: TRBV29-1; j_gene: TRBJ2-3; abundance: many; CDR3aa: CSVEKRGLAGVSDTQYF; CDR3nt: TGCAGCGTTGAAAAACGGGGACTAGCGGGAGTATCAGATACGCAGTATTTT
d_gene: TRBD1; v_gene: TRBV28; j_gene: TRBJ1-2; abundance: few; CDR3aa: CASRGQMENGYTF; CDR3nt: TGTGCCAGCAGGGGACAGATGGAGAATGGCTACACCTTC
d_gene: NA; v_gene: TRBV28; j_gene: TRBJ1-5; abundance: few; CDR3aa: CASRIPTVSNQPQHF; CDR3nt: TGTGCCAGCAGGATCCCGACAGTTAGCAATCAGCCCCAGCATTTT
d_gene: NA; v_gene: TRBV7-3; j_gene: TRBJ2-1; abundance: many; CDR3aa: CASSLMNWNEQFF; CDR3nt: TGTGCCAGCAGCTTAATGAACTGGAATGAGCAGTTCTTC
d_gene: TRBD2; v_gene: TRBV3-1; j_gene: TRBJ2-7; abundance: many; CDR3aa: CASSHRLGTSGTEQYF; CDR3nt: TGTGCCAGCAGCCACAGACTCGGGACTAGCGGGACCGAGCAGTACTTC
d_gene: NA; v_gene: TRBV27; j_gene: TRBJ2-2; abundance: NA; CDR3aa: CASSSYPPTAELFF; CDR3nt: TGTGCCAGCAGTTCTTACCCCCCAACGGCGGAGCTGTTTTTT
d_gene: TRBD2; v_gene: TRBV11-2; j_gene: TRBJ2-5; abundance: few; CDR3aa: CASAFKVAGNQETQYF; CDR3nt: TGTGCCAGCGCTTTTAAAGTAGCGGGGAACCAAGAGACCCAGTACTTC
d_gene: NA; v_gene: TRBV2; j_gene: TRBJ2-2; abundance: few; CDR3aa: CASSERTGTNTGELFF; CDR3nt: TGTGCCAGCAGTGAAAGGACGGGTACGAACACCGGGGAGCTGTTTTTT
d_gene: NA; v_gene: TRBV29-1; j_gene: TRBJ1-3; abundance: few; CDR3aa: CSVERDGDSGNTIYF; CDR3nt: TGCAGCGTTGAGAGGGACGGGGACTCTGGAAACACCATATATTTT
d_gene: NA; v_gene: TRBV6-1; j_gene: TRBJ2-2; abundance: few; CDR3aa: CASSTNPLGTGTGELFF; CDR3nt: TGTGCCAGCAGTACCAACCCCTTAGGGACGGGCACCGGGGAGCTGTTTTTT
d_gene: NA; v_gene: TRBV9; j_gene: TRBJ2-1; abundance: NA; CDR3aa: CASSVEVGSVEQFF; CDR3nt: TGTGCCAGCAGCGTAGAGGTGGGATCAGTCGAGCAGTTCTTC
d_gene: TRBD1; v_gene: TRBV24-1; j_gene: TRBJ2-2; abundance: NA; CDR3aa: CATSEPGQGNTGELFF; CDR3nt: TGTGCCACCAGTGAACCGGGACAGGGGAACACCGGGGAGCTGTTTTTT
d_gene: TRBD2; v_gene: TRBV5-1; j_gene: TRBJ2-3; abundance: many; CDR3aa: CASSEDVGRPTDTQYF; CDR3nt: TGCGCCAGCAGCGAGGATGTCGGGAGGCCCACAGATACGCAGTATTTT
d_gene: NA; v_gene: TRBV6-1; j_gene: TRBJ2-7; abundance: NA; CDR3aa: CASSQWYGEEQYF; CDR3nt: TGTGCCAGCAGTCAGTGGTACGGGGAGGAGCAGTACTTC
d_gene: TRBD1; v_gene: TRBV6-5; j_gene: TRBJ2-4; abundance: NA; CDR3aa: CASRDRGNIQYF; CDR3nt: TGTGCCAGCAGAGACAGGGGAAACATTCAGTACTTC
d_gene: NA; v_gene: TRBV5-1; j_gene: TRBJ1-2; abundance: few; CDR3aa: CATRPAYYGYTF; CDR3nt: TGCGCCACTCGACCAGCCTACTATGGCTACACCTTC
d_gene: NA; v_gene: TRBV12-3/TRBV12-4; j_gene: TRBJ2-2; abundance: few; CDR3aa: CASREGAATGELFF; CDR3nt: TGTGCCAGCAGGGAGGGGGCGGCCACCGGGGAGCTGTTTTTT
d_gene: TRBD1; v_gene: TRBV4-3; j_gene: TRBJ2-7; abundance: NA; CDR3aa: CASSQGIGTGSSYEQYF; CDR3nt: TGCGCCAGCAGCCAAGGGATTGGGACAGGGAGCTCCTACGAGCAGTACTTC
d_gene: NA; v_gene: TRBV12-3/TRBV12-4; j_gene: TRBJ2-1; abundance: many; CDR3aa: CASSFPHNEQFF; CDR3nt: TGTGCCAGCAGTTTCCCCCACAATGAGCAGTTCTTC
d_gene: NA; v_gene: TRBV27; j_gene: TRBJ2-1; abundance: NA; CDR3aa: CASSTPGVRSYNEQFF; CDR3nt: TGTGCCAGCAGTACCCCAGGGGTTAGGTCCTACAATGAGCAGTTCTTC
d_gene: TRBD2; v_gene: TRBV5-1; j_gene: TRBJ2-1; abundance: few; CDR3aa: CASSPLAGEGYNEQFF; CDR3nt: TGCGCCAGCAGCCCCCTAGCGGGAGAGGGTTACAATGAGCAGTTCTTC
d_gene: NA; v_gene: TRBV7-8; j_gene: TRBJ1-1; abundance: NA; CDR3aa: CASSFWTANTEAFF; CDR3nt: TGTGCCAGCAGCTTCTGGACGGCGAACACTGAAGCTTTCTTT
d_gene: NA; v_gene: TRBV12-3/TRBV12-4; j_gene: TRBJ2-3; abundance: NA; CDR3aa: CASSLSVYTDTQYF; CDR3nt: TGTGCCAGCAGTTTATCGGTTTACACAGATACGCAGTATTTT
d_gene: NA; v_gene: TRBV27; j_gene: TRBJ1-6; abundance: NA; CDR3aa: CASSYSGGFSPLHF; CDR3nt: TGTGCCAGCAGTTACAGTGGAGGTTTTTCACCCCTCCACTTT
d_gene: TRBD1; v_gene: TRBV7-2; j_gene: TRBJ1-2; abundance: few; CDR3aa: CASSSEQGVNGYTF; CDR3nt: TGTGCCAGCAGTTCCGAACAGGGGGTGAATGGCTACACCTTC
d_gene: TRBD2; v_gene: TRBV20-1; j_gene: TRBJ2-7; abundance: many; CDR3aa: CSARDWTGPIQFSGSPHYEQYF; CDR3nt: TGCAGTGCTAGAGATTGGACAGGCCCAATTCAGTTTAGCGGGAGTCCCCACTACGAGCAGTACTTC
d_gene: TRBD2; v_gene: TRBV6-4; j_gene: TRBJ2-2; abundance: NA; CDR3aa: CASKASGNTGELFF; CDR3nt: TGTGCCAGCAAGGCTAGCGGAAACACCGGGGAGCTGTTTTTT
d_gene: NA; v_gene: TRBV27; j_gene: TRBJ2-1; abundance: few; CDR3aa: CASSLFVRWGEQFF; CDR3nt: TGTGCCAGCAGTTTATTTGTGAGGTGGGGTGAGCAGTTCTTC
d_gene: NA; v_gene: TRBV7-8; j_gene: TRBJ2-7; abundance: many; CDR3aa: CASSLKGGPYEQYF; CDR3nt: TGTGCCAGCAGCTTAAAGGGGGGACCCTACGAGCAGTACTTC
d_gene: TRBD1; v_gene: TRBV29-1; j_gene: TRBJ2-4; abundance: many; CDR3aa: CSARDRAKNIQYF; CDR3nt: TGCAGCGCCCGGGACAGGGCCAAAAACATTCAGTACTTC
d_gene: NA; v_gene: TRBV9; j_gene: TRBJ2-6; abundance: few; CDR3aa: CASSAKRGSGANVLTF; CDR3nt: TGTGCCAGCAGCGCAAAGAGGGGTTCTGGGGCCAACGTCCTGACTTTC
d_gene: NA; v_gene: TRBV15; j_gene: TRBJ1-1; abundance: NA; CDR3aa: CATSTPIGTEAFF; CDR3nt: TGTGCCACCAGCACCCCTATAGGCACTGAAGCTTTCTTT
d_gene: NA; v_gene: TRBV6-1; j_gene: TRBJ2-1; abundance: NA; CDR3aa: CASSEGRGASSYNEQFF; CDR3nt: TGTGCCAGCAGTGAAGGCAGGGGAGCGAGCTCCTACAATGAGCAGTTCTTC
d_gene: NA; v_gene: TRBV20-1; j_gene: TRBJ2-1; abundance: few; CDR3aa: CSASLGGSYNEQFF; CDR3nt: TGCAGTGCGTCACTAGGGGGGTCCTACAATGAGCAGTTCTTC
d_gene: TRBD1; v_gene: TRBV12-3/TRBV12-4; j_gene: TRBJ2-7; abundance: NA; CDR3aa: CASTAPGQGGYEQYF; CDR3nt: TGTGCCAGCACCGCCCCTGGACAGGGGGGCTACGAGCAGTACTTC
d_gene: NA; v_gene: TRBV29-1; j_gene: TRBJ1-4; abundance: few; CDR3aa: CSVGWGQGGEKLFF; CDR3nt: TGCAGCGTTGGTTGGGGGCAGGGCGGCGAAAAACTGTTTTTT